The 21 T cell receptor beta chains below were found in one sample sequenced in a study of blood T cell repertoires in COVID-19. Data came from immunoSEQ multiplex PCR; TCRdb stores just in-frame clones and leaves some out. Among around 320,000 clones listed, roughly 85% were seen once. Sequenced input: peripheral blood. The receptors shown here come from a human donor in a cohort sampled during active COVID-19.

This chain uses TRBV6-5 with TRBJ2-3, with 10 bases matching TRBD2. The trim removed 0 bases at V and 4 bases at J, leaving 4 bases unmatched. The CDR3 is 16 residues long. Germline CDR1 is MNHEY and CDR2 is SVGAGI. The CDR3 DNA reads as TGTGCCAGCAGTTACTCGGGAGCGGGGGGGCCAGATACGCAGTATTTT. Translated, it gives CASSYSGAGGPDTQYF.

The chain is built from TRBV3-1 (or the pseudogene TRBV3-2) and TRBJ1-1; D is possibly TRBD1 (5 bases). This CDR3 is 13 amino acids long. Germline loops: CDR1 LGHDT, CDR2 YNNKEL (reference sequence). With 6 bases removed from V and 7 bases from J, the gap between germline ends came to 15 bases. CDR3 sequence reads: CASSPTRGGEAFF. As DNA, the CDR3 is TGTGCCAGCAGTCCAACGAGGGGAGGTGAAGCTTTCTTT.

The chain couples TRBV6-5 to TRBJ1-2; 8 bases are shared with TRBD1. The CDR3 covers 13 residues. In germline, CDR1 is MNHEY, CDR2 SVGAGI. Trimming cost V 7 bases and J 1 base; bases outside gene matches: 2. Written as DNA, the CDR3 is TGTGCCAGCAACGACAGGGGTAACTATGGCTACACCTTC. This codes for CASNDRGNYGYTF.

The chain is built from TRBV12-3 or TRBV12-4 and TRBJ2-7; 7 bases align to TRBD1. The CDR3 covers 13 residues. The junction had 11 bases not matched to a gene; V was cut back by 5 bases and J by 10 bases. The chain's CDR3 is CASSPRVGTVQYF. The CDR3 nucleotides are TGTGCCAGCAGTCCGAGGGTAGGGACAGTACAGTACTTC.

This clone was found once. CDR3 amino acids: CASSFWGTGKGNQPQHF. Here the CDR3 DNA reads TGTGCCAGCAGCTTTTGGGGGACAGGGAAGGGCAATCAGCCCCAGCATTTT. The rearrangement links TRBV7-9 to TRBJ1-5, with 9 bases matching TRBD1. Germline trimming cut 3 bases from V and 2 bases from J; bases unmatched to any gene: 8. In germline, CDR1 is SEHNR, CDR2 FQNEAQ (reference sequence). The CDR3 sequence is 17 residues long.

The chain has TRBV1 and TRBJ1-1; the table assigns TRBD1, which was not confirmed against the DNA. TRBV1 is a pseudogene segment. The CDR3 length is 14 residues. CDR3 amino acids: CTSIPQGWNTEAFF. The CDR3 coding sequence is TGCACCAGCATCCCACAGGGCTGGAACACTGAAGCTTTCTTT.

The V and J genes are TRBV4-2 and TRBJ2-7; 7 bases map to TRBD2. This CDR3 is built from 16 residues. With 0 bases clipped from V and 0 bases from J, the junction kept 5 bases outside the gene matches. CDR1 and CDR2 (germline): LGHNA, YNFKEQ. The CDR3 region has the DNA TGTGCCAGCAGCCAAGATGGAGCGGGGCACTCCTACGAGCAGTACTTC. Translated, it gives CASSQDGAGHSYEQYF.

The gene calls are TRBV7-3 and TRBJ1-1, with D possibly TRBD1 on 5 matching bases. The CDR3 runs to 14 residues. Trimming took 1 base from V and 5 from J, leaving 11 bases between them. CDR1 SGHTA and CDR2 FQGTGA come from the germline V gene. CDR3 nucleotides: TGTGCCAGCAGCTTAAGGGGGGATTGGACTGAAGCTTTCTTT. Translation: CASSLRGDWTEAFF. Full variable domain (rest looked up from reference TRBV7-3 and TRBJ1-1): GAGVSQTPSNKVTEKGKYVELRCDPISGHTALYWYRQSLGQGPEFLIYFQGTGAADDSGLPNDRFFAVRPEGSVSTLKIQRTERGDSAVYLCASSLRGDWTEAFFGQGTRLTVV.

This chain connects TRBV6-2 or TRBV6-3 to TRBJ2-1; TRBD2 matches at 14 bases. This CDR3 is 20 amino acids long. With 2 bases clipped from V and 0 bases from J, the junction kept 9 bases outside the gene matches. From germline, CDR1 is MNHEY and CDR2 SVGEGT. CDR3 sequence (DNA): TGTGCCAGCAGTTACCCGTTGGGACTAGCGGGGGCAGGCTCCTACAATGAGCAGTTCTTC. It encodes CASSYPLGLAGAGSYNEQFF.

This clone appeared once. This chain joins TRBV12-5 and TRBJ1-2, with a tentative D call TRBD1 (6 bases). Trimming took 3 bases from V and 7 from J, leaving 9 bases between them. From germline, CDR1 is LGHNT and CDR2 FRNRAP. The CDR3 spans 12 residues. Here the CDR3 reads CASGLGGSGYTF. Written as DNA, the CDR3 is TGTGCTAGTGGTTTAGGGGGTTCTGGCTACACCTTC.

This clone has just a few counts. This rearrangement joins TRBV27 to TRBJ2-7; no definite D call. The CDR3 spans 16 residues. Trimming took 6 bases from V and 0 from J, leaving 18 bases between them. In germline, CDR1 is MNHEY, CDR2 SMNVEV (reference sequence). The CDR3: CASSPSLITSSYEQYF. In DNA form, the CDR3 reads TGTGCCAGCAGCCCCTCTCTTATTACGAGCTCCTACGAGCAGTACTTC.

The V and J genes are TRBV5-4 and TRBJ2-1; D gene unclear. CDR1 and CDR2 (germline): SGHNT, YYREEE (reference sequence). The CDR3 length is 17 residues. The V gene lost 5 bases and the J gene lost 0 bases, with 18 bases spanning the gap. CDR3 bases: TGTGCCAGCAGTATAATTGTGGCGGCGAGCTCCTACAATGAGCAGTTCTTC. Translating gives CASSIIVAASSYNEQFF.

The DNA for the CDR3 is TGTGCCAGCAGCGAATCAAGCGGGGGGGCTGATACGCAGTATTTT. Its protein is CASSESSGGADTQYF. The rearrangement links TRBV7-3 to TRBJ2-3; the match to TRBD2 covers 10 bases. The CDR3 has 15 residues. J was trimmed by 6 bases and V by 5 bases; bases with no gene match: 8. Germline CDR1 and CDR2: SGHTA and FQGTGA.

This clone was picked up one time. The J gene is TRBJ1-1, the V gene TRBV5-1, with D perhaps matching TRBD1 (5 bases). This CDR3 has 17 amino acids. Trimming removed 4 bases at V and 4 bases at J, with 23 bases between. The germline V gene has CDR1 SGHRS and CDR2 YFSETQ. CDR3 residues: CASSQLRDRGMSTEAFF. The CDR3 bases are TGCGCCAGCAGCCAGCTCCGGGACCGGGGGATGTCCACTGAAGCTTTCTTT.

This sequence joins TRBV19 and TRBJ2-7, with TRBD1 matching 7 bases. The CDR3 totals 14 residues. The trim removed 5 bases at V and 0 bases at J, leaving 4 bases unmatched. Germline CDR1 and CDR2: LNHDA and SQIVND (reference sequence). The CDR3 DNA follows: TGTGCCAGTAGTGGGTCAGGGGGCTCCTACGAGCAGTACTTC. It encodes CASSGSGGSYEQYF.

This clone was picked up one time. The genes are TRBV6-5 and TRBJ2-3; 7 nucleotides line up with TRBD1. Germline V CDR1 and CDR2: MNHEY, SVGAGI. The V and J ends lost 6 bases and 2 bases, in that order; junction bases with no gene match: 5. The CDR3 consists of 14 residues. CDR3 sequence: CASSRQGATDTQYF. The DNA of the CDR3 is TGTGCCAGCAGCCGACAGGGTGCCACAGATACGCAGTATTTT.

A remark on this clone: This specimen includes other DNA sequences encoding the same CDR3. The gene calls are TRBV30 and TRBJ1-1; perhaps TRBD1 as D (5 bases). CDR3 length equals 13 residues. Germline V gives CDR1 GTSNPN, CDR2 SVGIG (reference sequence). The germline V and J ends were trimmed by 2 bases and 0 bases, with 7 bases remaining between them. In DNA, the CDR3 is TGTGCCTGGAGTCAGGGAATGAACACTGAAGCTTTCTTT. Amino acid sequence: CAWSQGMNTEAFF.

The rearrangement uses TRBV2 and TRBJ1-2; TRBD1 might be the D (5 bases). The CDR3 runs 13 residues. CDR1 is SNHLY, CDR2 FYNNEI, per germline. Trimming took 5 bases from V and 5 from J, leaving 12 bases between them. The CDR3 sequence is CASSPAGRYGYTF. The CDR3 DNA sequence: TGTGCCAGCAGTCCGGCAGGGAGGTATGGCTACACCTTC.

The chain carries TRBV7-6 and TRBJ2-3; the match to TRBD1 covers 9 bases. Germline V gene data show CDR1 as SGHVS and CDR2 as FNYEAQ. The CDR3 has 16 residues. The J segment lost 0 bases and the V segment lost 5 bases, leaving 6 bases of the junction unmatched. The CDR3 is CASSPWTGASTDTQYF. CDR3 sequence (DNA): TGTGCCAGCAGCCCCTGGACAGGGGCAAGCACAGATACGCAGTATTTT. Looking up the rest from reference TRBV7-6 and TRBJ2-3 gives the full variable domain: GAGVSQSPRYKVTKRGQDVALRCDPISGHVSLYWYRQALGQGPEFLTYFNYEAQQDKSGLPNDRFSAERPEGSISTLTIQRTEQRDSAMYRCASSPWTGASTDTQYFGPGTRLTVL.

The V and J genes are TRBV5-1 and TRBJ2-2; 8 bases map to TRBD1. V gave up 4 bases and J gave up 1 base; unmatched junction bases: 3. The CDR3 covers 15 residues. Germline V gene data show CDR1 as SGHRS and CDR2 as YFSETQ. The DNA for the CDR3 is TGCGCCAGCAGCCCGGGACAGGTGAACACCGGGGAGCTGTTTTTT. Encoded protein: CASSPGQVNTGELFF.

This clone was counted between two and nine times. The rearrangement links TRBV10-1 to TRBJ2-3; TRBD2 agrees at 7 bases. The J segment lost 0 bases and the V segment lost 4 bases, leaving 7 bases of the junction unmatched. The CDR3 has 16 residues. Germline V gene lookup returns CDR1 WNHNN and CDR2 SYGVQD (reference sequence). CDR3 sequence reads: CASSARGVASTDTQYF. Here the CDR3 DNA reads TGCGCCAGCAGTGCCCGGGGGGTTGCTAGCACAGATACGCAGTATTTT.